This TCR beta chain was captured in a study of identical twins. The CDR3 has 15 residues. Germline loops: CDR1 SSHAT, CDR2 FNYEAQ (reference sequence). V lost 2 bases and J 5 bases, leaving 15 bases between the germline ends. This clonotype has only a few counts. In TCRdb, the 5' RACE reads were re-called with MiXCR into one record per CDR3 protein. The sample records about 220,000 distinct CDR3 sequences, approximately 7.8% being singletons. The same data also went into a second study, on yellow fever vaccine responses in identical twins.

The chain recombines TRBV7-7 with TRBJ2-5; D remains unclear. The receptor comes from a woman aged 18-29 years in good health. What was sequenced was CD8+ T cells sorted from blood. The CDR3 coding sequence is TGTGCCAGCAGCTTAACTGGGCAGACAAGGGAGACCCAGTACTTC. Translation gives CASSLTGQTRETQYF.